This T cell receptor beta chain came from a study of shared clonotypes between healthy human individuals. J was trimmed by 6 bases and V by 4 bases; bases with no gene match: 9. There are 17 residues in the CDR3. Germline V CDR1 and CDR2: SGHRS, YFSETQ. Splitting of each subset's genomic DNA was done evenly across several immunoSEQ plates. The protocol was immunoSEQ multiplex PCR, while the TCRdb copy is restricted to in-frame clones and leaves out a portion. This sample yields approximately 530,000 clones, of which approximately 94% are seen a single time; approximately 0.06% belongs to the top ten. In regard to this clone: Its antigen remains unidentified.

Study-level results: Larger estimated richness was generally recorded for naive subsets relative to memory subsets. The naive CD4 repertoires of several donors were compared, and roughly 5.1% of clonotypes were shared. Non-shared clonotypes showed lower generation probabilities than clonotypes common to all four donors.

The sequenced sample consisted of naive CD4+ T cells sorted from blood. Subset reported: CD45RA+ positively selected. This chain joins TRBV5-1 and TRBJ2-2, with 13 bases fitting TRBD2. The TCR originated in a woman aged 25-40 years in good health. CDR3 loop: CASSLRLAGGLSGELFF. The CDR3 nucleotides are TGCGCCAGCAGCCTAAGACTAGCGGGAGGTCTCTCCGGGGAGCTGTTTTTT. Supplemented by reference TRBV5-1 and TRBJ2-2, the full variable domain reads KAGVTQTPRYLIKTRGQQVTLSCSPISGHRSVSWYQQTPGQGLQFLFEYFSETQRNKGNFPGRFSGRQFSNSRSEMNVSTLELGDSALYLCASSLRLAGGLSGELFFGEGSRLTVL.